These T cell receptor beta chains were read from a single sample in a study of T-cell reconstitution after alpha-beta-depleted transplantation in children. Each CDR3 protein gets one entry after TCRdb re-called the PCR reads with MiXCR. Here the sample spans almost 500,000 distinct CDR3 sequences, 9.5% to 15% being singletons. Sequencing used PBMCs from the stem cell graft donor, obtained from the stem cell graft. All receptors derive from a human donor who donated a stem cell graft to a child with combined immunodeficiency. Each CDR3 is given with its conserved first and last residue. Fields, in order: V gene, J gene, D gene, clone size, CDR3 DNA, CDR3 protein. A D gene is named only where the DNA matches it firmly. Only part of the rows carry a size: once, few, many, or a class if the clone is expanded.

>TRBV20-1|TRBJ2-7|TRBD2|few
TGCAGTGCCTCCACCGGGACTAGCGGGAGGGCTTCCTACGAGCAGTACTTC
CSASTGTSGRASYEQYF
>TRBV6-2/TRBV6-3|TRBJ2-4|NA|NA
TGTGCCAGCAGTTACACTAGCGCCAAAAACATTCAGTACTTC
CASSYTSAKNIQYF
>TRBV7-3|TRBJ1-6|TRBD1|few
TGTGCCAGCAGCTACCAACACCTCCCGGGACAGGGTTATTCACCCCTCCACTTT
CASSYQHLPGQGYSPLHF
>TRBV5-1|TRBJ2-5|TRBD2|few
TGCGCCAGCAGCTTCGGGAGGGTCCAGGTAGAGACCCAGTACTTC
CASSFGRVQVETQYF
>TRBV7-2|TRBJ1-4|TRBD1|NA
TGTGCCAGCAGCTTAGTTGAGGCGGGGACAGCAGAAAAACTGTTTTTT
CASSLVEAGTAEKLFF
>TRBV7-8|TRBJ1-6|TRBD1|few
TGTGCCAGCAGCTTATTCGACAGGGATAATTCACCCCTCCACTTT
CASSLFDRDNSPLHF
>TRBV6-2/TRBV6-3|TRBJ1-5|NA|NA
TGTGCCAGCAGTTACCTGGGGATAAATCAGCCCCAGCATTTT
CASSYLGINQPQHF
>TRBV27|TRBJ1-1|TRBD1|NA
TGTGCCAGCAGGCGACAGGGCGCGAACACTGAAGCTTTCTTT
CASRRQGANTEAFF
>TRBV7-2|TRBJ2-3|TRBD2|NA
TGTGCCAGCAGCTTAAGGGGACTAGCGGGGTCGGATACGCAGTATTTT
CASSLRGLAGSDTQYF
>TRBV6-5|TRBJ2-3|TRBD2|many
TGTGCCAGCAGCGCCCTAGCGGGAGGACCAGATACGCAGTATTTT
CASSALAGGPDTQYF
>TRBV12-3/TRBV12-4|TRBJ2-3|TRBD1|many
TGTGCCAGCAGTCGCCGGATAGGGGGCCTTAGCACAGATACGCAGTATTTT
CASSRRIGGLSTDTQYF
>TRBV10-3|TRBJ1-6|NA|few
TGTGCCATCAGGAGGGACGGTTATAATTCACCCCTCCACTTT
CAIRRDGYNSPLHF
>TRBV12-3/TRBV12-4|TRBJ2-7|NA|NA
TGTGCCAGCAGTTTTGTCCATCACGAGCAGTACTTC
CASSFVHHEQYF
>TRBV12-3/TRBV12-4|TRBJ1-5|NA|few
TGTGCCAGCTCAGTTCGTACGGGGGCTTTTCAGCCCCAGCATTTT
CASSVRTGAFQPQHF
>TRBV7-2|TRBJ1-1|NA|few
TGTGCCAGCAGCTTCGGACGGTACACTGAAGCTTTCTTT
CASSFGRYTEAFF
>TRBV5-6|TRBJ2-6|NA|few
TGTGCCAGCAGCTTCCCACAGGTCTCTGGGGCCAACGTCCTGACTTTC
CASSFPQVSGANVLTF
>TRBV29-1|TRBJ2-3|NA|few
TGCAGCGTCCTCAGGGGAGATACGCAGTATTTT
CSVLRGDTQYF
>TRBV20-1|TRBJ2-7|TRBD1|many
TGCAGTGCGTGGTCAGGACAGGGGTCCTACGAGCAGTACTTC
CSAWSGQGSYEQYF
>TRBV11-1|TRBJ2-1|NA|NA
TGTGCCAGCAGCTTAGATTGGAGGGCCTACAATGAGCAGTTCTTC
CASSLDWRAYNEQFF
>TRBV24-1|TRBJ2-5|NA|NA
TGTGCCACCAGTGATGCAGGTATCCAAGAGACCCAGTACTTC
CATSDAGIQETQYF
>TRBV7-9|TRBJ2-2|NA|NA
TGTGCCAGCAGCTTAGCGGCTCCAACCGGGGAGCTGTTTTTT
CASSLAAPTGELFF
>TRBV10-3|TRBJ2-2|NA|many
TGTGCCACCGACGGAGGATCCGGGGAGCTGTTTTTT
CATDGGSGELFF
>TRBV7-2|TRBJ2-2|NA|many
TGTGCCAGCAGCTGGTCAGTGAACACCGGGGAGCTGTTTTTT
CASSWSVNTGELFF
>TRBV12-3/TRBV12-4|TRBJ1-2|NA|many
TGTGCCAGCAGCCCCACCCAGGGAGTCTATGGCTACACCTTC
CASSPTQGVYGYTF
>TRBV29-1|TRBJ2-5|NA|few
TGCAGCGTTTCACTCCAAGAGACCCAGTACTTC
CSVSLQETQYF
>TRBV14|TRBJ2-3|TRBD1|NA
TGTGCCAGCAGCCAAGGAATTAGCTCCAGGGGGGATACGCAGTATTTT
CASSQGISSRGDTQYF
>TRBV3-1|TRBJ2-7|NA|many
TGTGCCAGCAGCCAAGATTGGGGCGAGCAGTACTTC
CASSQDWGEQYF
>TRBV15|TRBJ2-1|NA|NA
TGTGCCACCAGCATAACAACCGGGGCTAATGAGCAGTTCTTC
CATSITTGANEQFF
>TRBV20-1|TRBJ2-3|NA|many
TGCAGTGCTAGAGATGCGAGGGGCACAGATACGCAGTATTTT
CSARDARGTDTQYF
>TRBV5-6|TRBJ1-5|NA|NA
TGTGCCATGAGCTTCGGGCTCAATCAGCCCCAGCATTTT
CAMSFGLNQPQHF
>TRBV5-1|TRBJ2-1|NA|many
TGCGCCAGCAGCTTGGTCGGGGGACCATACAATGAGCAGTTCTTC
CASSLVGGPYNEQFF
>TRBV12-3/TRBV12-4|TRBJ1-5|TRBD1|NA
TGTGCCAGCAGTTCCCGGACAGGGGCTCAGCCCCAGCATTTT
CASSSRTGAQPQHF
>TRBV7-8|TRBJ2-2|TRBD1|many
TGTGCCAGCACGACAGGGGGCAGGACCGGGGAGCTGTTTTTT
CASTTGGRTGELFF
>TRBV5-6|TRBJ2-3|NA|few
TGTGCCAGCAGCTTTGGGGCTTCCGGGACGCAGTATTTT
CASSFGASGTQYF
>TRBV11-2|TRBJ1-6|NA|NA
TGTGCCAGCAGCTTAGCTTATCTCTCACCCCTCCACTTT
CASSLAYLSPLHF
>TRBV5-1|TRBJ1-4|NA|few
TGCGCCAGCAGCTTCCGACAGGCCTCAACTAATGAAAAACTGTTTTTT
CASSFRQASTNEKLFF
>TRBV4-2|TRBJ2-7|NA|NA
TGTGCCAGCAGCCAAGATCGTCGGAGGGCAGGGTGGGACGAGCAGTACTTC
CASSQDRRRAGWDEQYF
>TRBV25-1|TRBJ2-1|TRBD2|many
TGTGCCAGCAGCGTCTTAGCGGGAGAGAACAATGAGCAGTTCTTC
CASSVLAGENNEQFF